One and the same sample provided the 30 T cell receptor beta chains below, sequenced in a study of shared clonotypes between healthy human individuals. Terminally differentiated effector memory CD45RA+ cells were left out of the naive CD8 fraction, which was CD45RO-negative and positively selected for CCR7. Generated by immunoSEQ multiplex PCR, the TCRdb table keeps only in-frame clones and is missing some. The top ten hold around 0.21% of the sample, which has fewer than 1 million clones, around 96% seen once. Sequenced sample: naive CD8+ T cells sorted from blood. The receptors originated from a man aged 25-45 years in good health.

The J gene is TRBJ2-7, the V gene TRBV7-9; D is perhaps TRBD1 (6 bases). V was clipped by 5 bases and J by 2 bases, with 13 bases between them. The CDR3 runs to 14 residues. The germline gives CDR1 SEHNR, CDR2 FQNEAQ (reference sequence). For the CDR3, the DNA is TGTGCCAGCAGCGCAGGGGCGATGCCCTACGAGCAGTACTTC. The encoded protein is CASSAGAMPYEQYF.

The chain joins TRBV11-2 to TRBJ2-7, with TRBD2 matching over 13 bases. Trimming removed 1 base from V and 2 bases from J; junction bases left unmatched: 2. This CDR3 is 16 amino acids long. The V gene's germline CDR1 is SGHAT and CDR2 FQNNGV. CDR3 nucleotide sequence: TGTGCCAGCAGCTTAGGGGGACTAGCGGGAACCTACGAGCAGTACTTC. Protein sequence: CASSLGGLAGTYEQYF.

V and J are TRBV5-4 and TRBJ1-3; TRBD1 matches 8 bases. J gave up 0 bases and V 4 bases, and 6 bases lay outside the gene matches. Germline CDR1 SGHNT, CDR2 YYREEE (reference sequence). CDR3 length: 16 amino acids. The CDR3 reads CASSGGQAASGNTIYF. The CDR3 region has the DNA TGTGCCAGCAGCGGGGGACAGGCCGCCTCTGGAAACACCATATATTTT. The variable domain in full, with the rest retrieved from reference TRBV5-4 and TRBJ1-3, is ETGVTQSPTHLIKTRGQQVTLRCSSQSGHNTVSWYQQALGQGPQFIFQYYREEENGRGNFPPRFSGLQFPNYSSELNVNALELDDSALYLCASSGGQAASGNTIYFGEGSWLTVV.

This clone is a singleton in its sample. This CDR3 reads CASSLGGSSQEGYTF. The CDR3 nucleotides are TGTGCCAGCAGCTTAGGGGGTTCTTCACAGGAAGGCTACACCTTC. This chain connects TRBV7-9 to TRBJ1-2, with D perhaps matching TRBD1 (5 bases). This CDR3 has 15 amino acids. In germline, CDR1 is SEHNR, CDR2 FQNEAQ (reference sequence). Between the trimmed V and J ends, which lost 1 base and 8 bases, there was a span of 17 bases.

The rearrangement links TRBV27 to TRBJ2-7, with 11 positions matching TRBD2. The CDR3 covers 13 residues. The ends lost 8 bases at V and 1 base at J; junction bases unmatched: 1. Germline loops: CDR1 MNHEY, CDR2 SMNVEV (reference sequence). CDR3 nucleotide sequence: TGTGCCAGCGTAGCGGGAGGGTCCTACGAGCAGTACTTC. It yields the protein CASVAGGSYEQYF.

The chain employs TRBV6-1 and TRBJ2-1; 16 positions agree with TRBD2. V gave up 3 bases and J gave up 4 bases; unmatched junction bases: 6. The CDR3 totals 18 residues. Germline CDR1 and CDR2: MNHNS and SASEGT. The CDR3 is CASSDGTSGRATYNEQFF. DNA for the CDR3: TGTGCCAGCAGTGACGGGACTAGCGGGAGGGCCACGTACAATGAGCAGTTCTTC.

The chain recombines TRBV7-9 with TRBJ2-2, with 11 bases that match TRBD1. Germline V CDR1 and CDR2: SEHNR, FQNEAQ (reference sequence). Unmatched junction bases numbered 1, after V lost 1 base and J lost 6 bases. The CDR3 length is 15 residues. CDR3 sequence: CASSLGTGGSGELFF. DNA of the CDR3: TGTGCCAGCAGCTTAGGGACAGGGGGCTCCGGGGAGCTGTTTTTT.

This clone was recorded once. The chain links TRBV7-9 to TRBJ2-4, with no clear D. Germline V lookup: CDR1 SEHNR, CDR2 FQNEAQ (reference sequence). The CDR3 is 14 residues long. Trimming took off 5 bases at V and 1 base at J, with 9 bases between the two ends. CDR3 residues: CASSVRDAKNIQYF. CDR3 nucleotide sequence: TGTGCCAGCAGCGTCCGAGATGCCAAAAACATTCAGTACTTC.

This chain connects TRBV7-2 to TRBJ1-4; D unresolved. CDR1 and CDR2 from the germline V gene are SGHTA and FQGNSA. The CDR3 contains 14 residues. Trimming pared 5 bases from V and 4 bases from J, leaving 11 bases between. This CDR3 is CASSIRVFNEKLFF. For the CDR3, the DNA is TGTGCCAGCAGCATAAGGGTCTTTAATGAAAAACTGTTTTTT.

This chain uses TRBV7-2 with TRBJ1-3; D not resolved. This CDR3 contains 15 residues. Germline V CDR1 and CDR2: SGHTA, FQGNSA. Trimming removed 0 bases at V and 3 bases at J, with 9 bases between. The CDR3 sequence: CASSLAGSYGNTIYF. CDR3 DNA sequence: TGTGCCAGCAGCTTAGCGGGCAGTTATGGAAACACCATATATTTT.

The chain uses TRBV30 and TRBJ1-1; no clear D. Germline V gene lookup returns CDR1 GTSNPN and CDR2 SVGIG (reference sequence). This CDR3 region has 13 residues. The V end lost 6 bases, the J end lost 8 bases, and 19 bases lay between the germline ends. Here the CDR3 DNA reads TGTGCCTGTAAGGGTACTGAACTACCAGAAGCTTTCTTT. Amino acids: CACKGTELPEAFF.

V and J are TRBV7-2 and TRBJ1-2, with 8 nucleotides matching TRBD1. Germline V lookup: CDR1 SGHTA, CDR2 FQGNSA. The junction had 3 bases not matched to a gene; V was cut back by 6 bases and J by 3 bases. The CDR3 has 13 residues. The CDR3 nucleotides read TGTGCCAGCAGAACAGGGGGTGACTATGGCTACACCTTC. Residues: CASRTGGDYGYTF.

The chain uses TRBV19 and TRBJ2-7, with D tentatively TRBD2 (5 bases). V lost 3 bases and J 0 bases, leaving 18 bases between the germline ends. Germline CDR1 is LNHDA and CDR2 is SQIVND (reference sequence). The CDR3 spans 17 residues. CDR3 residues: CASSIGQGRTGSYEQYF. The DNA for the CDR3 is TGTGCCAGTAGTATCGGGCAAGGGCGGACTGGCTCCTACGAGCAGTACTTC.

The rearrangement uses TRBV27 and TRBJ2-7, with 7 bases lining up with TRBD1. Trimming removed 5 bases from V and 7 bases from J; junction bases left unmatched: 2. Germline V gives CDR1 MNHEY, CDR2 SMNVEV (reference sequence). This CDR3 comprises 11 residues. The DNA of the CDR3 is TGTGCCAGCAGTGTGGGACAGGAGCAGTACTTC. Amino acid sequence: CASSVGQEQYF.

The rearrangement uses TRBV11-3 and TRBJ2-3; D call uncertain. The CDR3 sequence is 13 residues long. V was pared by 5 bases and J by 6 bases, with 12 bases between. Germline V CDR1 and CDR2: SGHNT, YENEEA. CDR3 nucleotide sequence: TGTGCCAGCAGCCACCTGGCTTCGGATACGCAGTATTTT. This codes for CASSHLASDTQYF.

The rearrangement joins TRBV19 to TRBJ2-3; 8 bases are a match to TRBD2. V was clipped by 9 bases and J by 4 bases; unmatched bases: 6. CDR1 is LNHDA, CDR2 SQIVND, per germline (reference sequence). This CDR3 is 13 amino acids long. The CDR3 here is CASKRELADTQYF. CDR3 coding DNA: TGTGCCAGCAAGCGGGAGTTAGCAGATACGCAGTATTTT.

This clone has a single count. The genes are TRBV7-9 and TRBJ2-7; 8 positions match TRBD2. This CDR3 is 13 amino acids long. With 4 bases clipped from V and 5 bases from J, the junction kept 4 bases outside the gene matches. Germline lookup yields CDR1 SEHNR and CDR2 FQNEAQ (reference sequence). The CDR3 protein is CASSSLTSDEQYF. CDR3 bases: TGTGCCAGCAGCTCACTGACTAGCGACGAGCAGTACTTC.

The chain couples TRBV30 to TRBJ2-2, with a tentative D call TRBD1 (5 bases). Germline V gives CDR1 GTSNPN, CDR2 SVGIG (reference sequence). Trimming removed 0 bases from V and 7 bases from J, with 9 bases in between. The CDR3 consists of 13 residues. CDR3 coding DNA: TGTGCCTGGAGTGTAGGGGTGGGCGGGGAGCTGTTTTTT. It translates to CAWSVGVGGELFF. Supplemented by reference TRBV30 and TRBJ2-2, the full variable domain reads SQTIHQWPATLVQPVGSPLSLECTVEGTSNPNLYWYRQAAGRGLQLLFYSVGIGQISSEVPQNLSASRPQDRQFILSSKKLLLSDSGFYLCAWSVGVGGELFFGEGSRLTVL.

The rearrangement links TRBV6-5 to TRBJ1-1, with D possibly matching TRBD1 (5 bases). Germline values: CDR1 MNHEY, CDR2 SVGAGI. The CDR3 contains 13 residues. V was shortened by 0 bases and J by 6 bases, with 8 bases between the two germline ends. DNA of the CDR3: TGTGCCAGCAGTTACTCGTCAGGGCCTGAAGCTTTCTTT. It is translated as CASSYSSGPEAFF.

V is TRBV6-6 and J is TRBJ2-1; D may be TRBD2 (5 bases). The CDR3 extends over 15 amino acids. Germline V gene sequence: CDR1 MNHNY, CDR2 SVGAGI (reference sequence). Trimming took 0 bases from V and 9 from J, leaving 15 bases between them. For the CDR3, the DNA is TGTGCCAGCAGTTACTCGATGGATAGCGTCGTTGAGCAGTTCTTC. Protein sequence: CASSYSMDSVVEQFF.

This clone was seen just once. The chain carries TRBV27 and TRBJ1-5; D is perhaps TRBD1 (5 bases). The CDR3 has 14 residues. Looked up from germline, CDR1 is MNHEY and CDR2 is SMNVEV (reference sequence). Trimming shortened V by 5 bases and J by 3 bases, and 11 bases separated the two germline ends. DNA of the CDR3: TGTGCCAGCAGTCTTGGACATATCAATCAGCCCCAGCATTTT. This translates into CASSLGHINQPQHF.

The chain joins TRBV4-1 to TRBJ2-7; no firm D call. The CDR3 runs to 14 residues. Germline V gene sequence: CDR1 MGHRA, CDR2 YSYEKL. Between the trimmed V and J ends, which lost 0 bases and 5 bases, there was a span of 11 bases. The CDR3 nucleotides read TGCGCCAGCAGCCAAGAGGGGTTCGAGGACGAGCAGTACTTC. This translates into CASSQEGFEDEQYF.

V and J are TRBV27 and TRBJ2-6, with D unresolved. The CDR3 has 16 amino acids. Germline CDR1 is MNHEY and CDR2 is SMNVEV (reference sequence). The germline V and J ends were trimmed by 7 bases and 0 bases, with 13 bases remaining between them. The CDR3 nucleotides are TGTGCCAGCAAAGAAGGGTGGGCCTCTGGGGCCAACGTCCTGACTTTC. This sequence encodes CASKEGWASGANVLTF.

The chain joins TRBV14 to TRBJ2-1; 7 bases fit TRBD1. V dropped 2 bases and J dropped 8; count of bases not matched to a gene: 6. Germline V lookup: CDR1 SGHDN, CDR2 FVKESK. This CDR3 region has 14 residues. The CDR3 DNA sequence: TGTGCCAGCAGCCAATCGAGGGGGCGGGATGAGCAGTTCTTC. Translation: CASSQSRGRDEQFF.

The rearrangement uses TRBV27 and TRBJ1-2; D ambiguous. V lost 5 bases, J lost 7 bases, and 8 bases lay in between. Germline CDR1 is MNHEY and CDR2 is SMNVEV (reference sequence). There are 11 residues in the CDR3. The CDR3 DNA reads TGTGCCAGCAGTCCCTTGAGTGGCTACACCTTC. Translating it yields CASSPLSGYTF.

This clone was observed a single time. CDR3 nucleotide sequence: TGTGCCTCTGGGACAGCCTACGAGCAGTACTTC. It codes for CASGTAYEQYF. V usage is TRBV10-3 and J usage is TRBJ2-7; 7 positions agree with TRBD1. This CDR3 has 11 residues. Germline-derived CDR1 and CDR2 are ENHRY and SYGVKD. The V and J ends lost 11 bases and 2 bases, in that order; junction bases with no gene match: 3.

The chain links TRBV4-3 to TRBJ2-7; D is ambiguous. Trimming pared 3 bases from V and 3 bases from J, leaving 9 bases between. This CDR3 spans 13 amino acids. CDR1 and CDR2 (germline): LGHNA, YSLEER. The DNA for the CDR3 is TGCGCCAGCAGCCAGGCCCTTTTCTACGAGCAGTACTTC. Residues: CASSQALFYEQYF.

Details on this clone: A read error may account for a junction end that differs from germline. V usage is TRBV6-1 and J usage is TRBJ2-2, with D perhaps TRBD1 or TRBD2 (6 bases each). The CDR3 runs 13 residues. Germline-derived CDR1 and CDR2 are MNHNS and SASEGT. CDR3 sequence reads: CASREGGLGELFF. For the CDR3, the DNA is TGTGCCAGCAGGGAAGGGGGGTTGGGGGAGCTGTTTTTT.

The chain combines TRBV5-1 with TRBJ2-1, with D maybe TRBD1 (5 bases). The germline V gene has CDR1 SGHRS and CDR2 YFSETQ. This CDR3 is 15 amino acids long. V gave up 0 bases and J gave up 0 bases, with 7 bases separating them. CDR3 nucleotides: TGCGCCAGCAGCTTGGCCGACAGCTCCTACAATGAGCAGTTCTTC. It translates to CASSLADSSYNEQFF. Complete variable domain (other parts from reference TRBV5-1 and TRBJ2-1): KAGVTQTPRYLIKTRGQQVTLSCSPISGHRSVSWYQQTPGQGLQFLFEYFSETQRNKGNFPGRFSGRQFSNSRSEMNVSTLELGDSALYLCASSLADSSYNEQFFGPGTRLTVL.

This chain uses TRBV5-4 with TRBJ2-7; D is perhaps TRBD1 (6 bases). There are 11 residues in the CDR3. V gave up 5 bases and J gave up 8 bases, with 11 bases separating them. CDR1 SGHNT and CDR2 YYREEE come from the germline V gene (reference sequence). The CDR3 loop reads CASSSDSQQYF. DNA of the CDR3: TGTGCCAGCAGTTCGGACAGCCAGCAGTACTTC.